This T cell receptor beta chain was obtained from a study of CD8+CD57+ T cells in acquired aplastic anemia (dated by TCRdb to the late 2010s). A note on the overall study: Extracted DNA from sorted CD4+ and CD8+ cells averaged 3.2 ug, ranging from about 0.17 to 27.4 ug. A CD8+CD57+ expansion meant a frequency higher than the mean frequency seen in healthy subjects. What the study reported, not specific to this receptor: Around 31 CD8+ CDR3 sequences were shared between patients and controls but appeared highly expressed in patients and within their immunodominant clones. Patients and healthy controls showed no significant difference in CD8+ Simpson's diversity (P=0.060).

Points on this clonotype: Its antigen is still unknown. Base-call qualities are not available, and no considerably larger clone is one nucleotide away.

CDR1 and CDR2, looked up from the germline V gene, are SGHVS and FNYEAQ. Its CDR3 holds 14 amino acids, cysteine through phenylalanine. Only the CDR3 region is kept as DNA, spanning 42 bases read in frame from base 1. V is clipped by 6 bases and J by 9 bases, and the sequence between their germline boundaries is 15 bases long. Patients chosen for sequencing had shown expansion of CD8+CD57+ cells by flow cytometry. Every patient had severe acquired aplastic anemia, diagnosed using the International Study of Aplastic Anemia and Agranulocytosis and Camitta criteria. Patients had received no therapy at the time of blood sampling. In the study, sorted CD4+ and CD8+ blood T cells from patients with severe aplastic anemia and from healthy subjects underwent deep sequencing of TCR repertoires. Patients were enrolled in the USA under clinicaltrials.gov protocols 00001620, 01623167, 00001397, 00071045, 00081523 and 00961064. Ficoll-Paque density gradient centrifugation was used to isolate peripheral blood mononuclear cells. Before DNA extraction, CD4+ and CD8+ T cells were sorted by FACS or by magnetic beads.

TCR beta VDJ combination and CDR3 sequence profiling used genomic DNA as the template. TCR repertoire sequencing was run on an Illumina HiSeq 2000. The source study handled its data this way. TRBV/TRBJ rearrangement plots, CDR3 size and DJ length profiles, and Simpson's diversity index were used to evaluate the repertoires. The most abundant DNA sequence in the deep sequencing data was defined as the immunodominant clone. CDR3 amino acid sequences were screened for sharing across subjects and were compared with published repertoires and the VDJdb database. TCRdb passed the public sequencing reads through fastp at Q25 and MiXCR, retaining productive beta sequences. Every distinct CDR3 protein forms one entry, paired with its most common genes and DNA. These V and J calls rely on TCRdb rather than the paper's analysis. Present in this sample are over 150,000 distinct CDR3 sequences, over 70% of which were seen just once. The ten largest clones add up to about 50% of the sample.

What was sequenced was sorted CD4+, CD8+, or CD8+CD57+ T cells (not recorded which) from PBMCs. Recombination linked TRBV7-6 to TRBJ1-6; 5 matching bases give a weak D call of TRBD1. This receptor was identified in a human donor with aplastic anemia. For the CDR3, the sequence is CASRLGTLGSPLHF. The DNA is as follows: TGTGCCAGCAGGCTAGGGACCCTGGGTTCACCCCTCCACTTT.